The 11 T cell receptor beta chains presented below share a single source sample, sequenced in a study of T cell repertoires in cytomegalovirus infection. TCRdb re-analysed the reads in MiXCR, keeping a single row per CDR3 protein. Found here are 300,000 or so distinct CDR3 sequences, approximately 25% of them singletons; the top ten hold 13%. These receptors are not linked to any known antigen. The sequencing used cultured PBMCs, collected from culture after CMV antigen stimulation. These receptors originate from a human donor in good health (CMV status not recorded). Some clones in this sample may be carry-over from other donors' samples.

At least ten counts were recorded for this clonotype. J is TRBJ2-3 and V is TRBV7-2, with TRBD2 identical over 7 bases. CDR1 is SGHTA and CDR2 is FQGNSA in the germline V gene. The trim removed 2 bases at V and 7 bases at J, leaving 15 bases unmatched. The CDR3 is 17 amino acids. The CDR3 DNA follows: TGTGCCAGCAGCTTATTTTCTACGATTAGCGGGTCAAATACGCAGTATTTT. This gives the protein CASSLFSTISGSNTQYF.

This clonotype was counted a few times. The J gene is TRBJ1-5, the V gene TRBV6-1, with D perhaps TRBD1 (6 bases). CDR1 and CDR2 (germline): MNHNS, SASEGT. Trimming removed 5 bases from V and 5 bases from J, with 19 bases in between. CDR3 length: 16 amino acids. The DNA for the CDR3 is TGTGCCAGCAGTCTCGGGACACCCGAGGGCTATCAGCCCCAGCATTTT. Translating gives CASSLGTPEGYQPQHF.

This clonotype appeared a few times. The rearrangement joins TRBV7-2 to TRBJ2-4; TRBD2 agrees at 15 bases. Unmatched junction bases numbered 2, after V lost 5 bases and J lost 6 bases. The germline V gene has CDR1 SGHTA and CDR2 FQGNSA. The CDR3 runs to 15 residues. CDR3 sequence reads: CASSPGLAGGNIQYF. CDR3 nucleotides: TGTGCCAGCAGCCCGGGACTAGCGGGGGGAAACATTCAGTACTTC.

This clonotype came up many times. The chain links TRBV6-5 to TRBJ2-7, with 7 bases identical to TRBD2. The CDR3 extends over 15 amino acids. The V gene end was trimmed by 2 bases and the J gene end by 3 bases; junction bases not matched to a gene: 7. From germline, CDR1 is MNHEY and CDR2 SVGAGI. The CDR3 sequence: CASSYGTGGNYEQYF. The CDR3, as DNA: TGTGCCAGCAGTTACGGGACGGGAGGTAACTACGAGCAGTACTTC.

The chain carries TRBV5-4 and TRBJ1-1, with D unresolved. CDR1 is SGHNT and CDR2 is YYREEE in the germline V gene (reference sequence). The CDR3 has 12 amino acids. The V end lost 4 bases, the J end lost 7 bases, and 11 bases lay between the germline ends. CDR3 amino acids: CASSLIRGEAFF. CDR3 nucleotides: TGTGCCAGCAGCCTAATCCGCGGTGAAGCTTTCTTT.

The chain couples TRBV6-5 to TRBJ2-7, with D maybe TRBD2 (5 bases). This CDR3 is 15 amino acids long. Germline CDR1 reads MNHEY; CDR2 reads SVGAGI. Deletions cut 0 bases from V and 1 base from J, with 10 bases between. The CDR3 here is CASSYSKLGSYEQYF. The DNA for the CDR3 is TGTGCCAGCAGTTACTCGAAACTAGGGTCCTACGAGCAGTACTTC.

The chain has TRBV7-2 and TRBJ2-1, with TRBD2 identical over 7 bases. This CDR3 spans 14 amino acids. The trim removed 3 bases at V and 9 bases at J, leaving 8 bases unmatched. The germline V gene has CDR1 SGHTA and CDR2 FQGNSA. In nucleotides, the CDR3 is TGTGCCAGCAGCTTTGGGGGGTTAGCGGGTGAGCAGTTCTTC. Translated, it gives CASSFGGLAGEQFF.

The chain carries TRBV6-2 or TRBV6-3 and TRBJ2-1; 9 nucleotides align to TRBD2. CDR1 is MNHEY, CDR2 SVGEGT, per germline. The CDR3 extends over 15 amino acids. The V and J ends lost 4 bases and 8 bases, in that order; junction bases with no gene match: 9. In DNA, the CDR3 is TGTGCCAGCAGTTCCGCCGGGACTAGCATCTATGAGCAGTTCTTC. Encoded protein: CASSSAGTSIYEQFF.

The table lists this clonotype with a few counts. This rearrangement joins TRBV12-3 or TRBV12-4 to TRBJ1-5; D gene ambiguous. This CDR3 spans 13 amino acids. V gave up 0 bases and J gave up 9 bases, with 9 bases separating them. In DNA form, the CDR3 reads TGTGCCAGCAGTTTAGCGGGCAACCCGCCCCAGCATTTT. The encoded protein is CASSLAGNPPQHF.

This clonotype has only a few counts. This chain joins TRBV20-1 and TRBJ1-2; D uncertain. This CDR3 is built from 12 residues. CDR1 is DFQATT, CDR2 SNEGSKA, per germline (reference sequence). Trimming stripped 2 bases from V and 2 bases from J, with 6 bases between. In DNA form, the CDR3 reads TGCAGTGCTAGACGGATAAACTATGGCTACACCTTC. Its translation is CSARRINYGYTF.

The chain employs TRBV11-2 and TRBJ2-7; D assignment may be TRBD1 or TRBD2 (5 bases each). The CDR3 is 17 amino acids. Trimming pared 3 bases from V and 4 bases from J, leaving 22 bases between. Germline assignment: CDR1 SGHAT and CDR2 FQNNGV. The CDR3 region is CASSFSWGSWEIYEQYF. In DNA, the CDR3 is TGTGCCAGCAGCTTCTCCTGGGGCTCCTGGGAGATATACGAGCAGTACTTC.